This passage covers 3 T cell receptor beta chains from one sample sequenced in a study of regulatory T cells in long-lasting Graves disease. Combining iRepertoire HTBI primers with Arm-PCR of CDR3 regions, the authors built TCR beta libraries. TCRdb re-derived calls from the multiplex PCR reads in MiXCR, one entry per CDR3 protein. The table lists approximately 560,000 distinct CDR3 sequences, approximately 16% of them singletons. Regarding time point: newly diagnosed GD, antithyroid drugs for less than 3 months. Scientists built the TCR library using RNA that was extracted from PBMCs. These data also formed part of another study, on T cells in Graves' hyperthyroidism and ophthalmopathy.

The sequencing used peripheral blood mononuclear cells (PBMCs), collected at new diagnosis, from a patient treated with antithyroid drugs. The receptor source for this set is a man in his late teens or twenties with Graves disease.

This chain uses TRBV9 with TRBJ2-7; D remains ambiguous. Trimming took 6 bases from V and 0 from J, leaving 16 bases between them. Germline V lookup: CDR1 SGDLS, CDR2 YYNGEE. The CDR3 loop spans 15 amino acids. The CDR3 nucleotides are TGTGCCAGCACCAACAAATCCCCTAGCTCCTACGAGCAGTACTTC. It yields the protein CASTNKSPSSYEQYF.

In its sample, this clonotype was seen many times. The chain combines TRBV28 with TRBJ1-1; 8 bases line up with TRBD1. The CDR3 is 14 residues long. Germline V lookup: CDR1 MDHEN, CDR2 SYDVKM. The V segment lost 7 bases and the J segment 3 bases; nucleotides outside the gene matches: 7. CDR3 in amino acids: CASTTPTGDTEAFF. DNA for the CDR3: TGTGCCAGCACCACCCCGACAGGGGACACTGAAGCTTTCTTT.

This clonotype has just a few counts. The chain couples TRBV5-1 to TRBJ1-1; possible D gene TRBD1, 6 bases. Germline V gene sequence: CDR1 SGHRS, CDR2 YFSETQ. V lost 3 bases to trimming and J lost 4 bases, with 13 bases between them. The CDR3 covers 14 residues. The CDR3 bases are TGCGCCAGCAGCTCGGGGACATCCCGCACTGAAGCTTTCTTT. Its protein product is CASSSGTSRTEAFF.